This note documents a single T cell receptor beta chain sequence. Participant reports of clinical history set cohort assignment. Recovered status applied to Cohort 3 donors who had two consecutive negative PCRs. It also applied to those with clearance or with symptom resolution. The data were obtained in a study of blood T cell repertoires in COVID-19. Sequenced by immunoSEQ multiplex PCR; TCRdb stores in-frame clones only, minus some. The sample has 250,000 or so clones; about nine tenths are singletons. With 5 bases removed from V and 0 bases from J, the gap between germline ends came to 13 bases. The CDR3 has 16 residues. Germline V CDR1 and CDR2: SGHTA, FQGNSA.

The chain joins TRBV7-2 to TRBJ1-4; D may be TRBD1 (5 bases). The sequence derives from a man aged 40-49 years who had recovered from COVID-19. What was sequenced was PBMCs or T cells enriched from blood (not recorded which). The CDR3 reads CASSDEIGATNEKLFF. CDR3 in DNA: TGTGCCAGCAGCGACGAGATAGGGGCAACTAATGAAAAACTGTTTTTT.